A few counts support the clone carrying this T cell receptor (beta chain). Its specificity is unknown. V lost 5 bases and J lost 10, with 21 bases in between. This CDR3 is built from 15 residues. The germline gives CDR1 SEHNR, CDR2 FQNEAQ (reference sequence). The data were obtained in a study of shared clonotypes between healthy human individuals. Study in general: The study used three CD4 naive, three CD4 memory, two CD8 naive and one CD8 memory plate per donor.

The assay was immunoSEQ multiplex PCR, and TCRdb's table has in-frame clones only and misses some. In the table there are some 2,000,000 clones, 85% to 95% of which are singletons. It was CD45RO-negative cells, positively selected for CCR7, that made up naive CD8 cells, with terminally differentiated effector memory CD45RA+ cells excluded. Study outcomes and limitations: At large depth, rarefaction still showed sorted-subset sequencing to be incomplete. The sharing of about 5% of naive CD4 clonotypes was seen across several donors.

The gene calls are TRBV7-9 and TRBJ2-1; a weak D match, TRBD2 (6 bases). Sequencing input: naive CD8+ T cells sorted from blood. The sequence came from a man between 18 and 35 years old in good health. CDR3 protein: CASSPPGLSSVEQFF. CDR3 nucleotides: TGTGCCAGCAGCCCTCCGGGACTTTCGTCAGTAGAGCAGTTCTTC.